These 21 T cell receptor beta chains originate from one sample sequenced in a study of cytomegalovirus exposure and HLA in healthy donors. Using immunoSEQ multiplex PCR, the repertoire was profiled, and TCRdb retains in-frame clones only, with some absent. Among some 210,000 clones, roughly 80% were seen once, and the ten largest hold about 6%. Material for sequencing was PBMCs. Receptors were obtained from a woman aged 18-35 years in good health and CMV-seronegative.

The rearrangement links TRBV28 to TRBJ1-2; D call uncertain. V lost 8 bases and J 8 bases, leaving 18 bases between the germline ends. The CDR3 runs 13 residues. Germline lookup yields CDR1 MDHEN and CDR2 SYDVKM. This chain's CDR3 is CASLPPDFGGYTF. In nucleotides, the CDR3 is TGTGCCAGCCTACCCCCGGACTTCGGGGGCTACACCTTC.

This chain links TRBV18 with TRBJ2-7; D tentatively fits TRBD1 or TRBD2 (5 bases each). Trimming cost V 4 bases and J 7 bases, with 14 bases left between them. The CDR3 has 13 residues. Germline lookup yields CDR1 KGHSH and CDR2 LQKENI. The CDR3 loop is CASSRNLGEEQYF. The CDR3 nucleotides are TGTGCCAGCTCACGAAACCTGGGGGAAGAGCAGTACTTC. The complete variable domain, with remaining parts taken from reference TRBV18 and TRBJ2-7, reads NAGVMQNPRHLVRRRGQEARLRCSPMKGHSHVYWYRQLPEEGLKFMVYLQKENIIDESGMPKERFSAEFPKEGPSILRIQQVVRGDSAAYFCASSRNLGEEQYFGPGTRLTVT.

J is TRBJ1-3 and V is TRBV4-1; D remains unclear. CDR1 and CDR2 from the germline V gene are MGHRA and YSYEKL. The V end lost 3 bases, the J end lost 4 bases, and 7 bases lay between the germline ends. The CDR3 covers 13 residues. The CDR3 bases are TGCGCCAGCAGCCAGCTACAGGGAAACACCATATATTTT. Amino acid sequence: CASSQLQGNTIYF.

The DNA for the CDR3 is TGTGCCAGCAGTGAAGTGCGGGGGAGTGGGGAGACCCAGTACTTC. Residues: CASSEVRGSGETQYF. The V and J genes are TRBV2 and TRBJ2-5, with TRBD2 matching 7 bases. The CDR3 is made up of 15 amino acids. V lost 1 base, J lost 5 bases, and 7 bases stayed unmatched. The germline CDR1 and CDR2 sequences are SNHLY and FYNNEI.

This clone showed up just a few times. V and J are TRBV6-5 and TRBJ1-2; tentative D call: TRBD1 (5 bases). Trimming shortened V by 5 bases and J by 3 bases, and 7 bases separated the two germline ends. The germline V gene has CDR1 MNHEY and CDR2 SVGAGI. CDR3 length equals 12 residues. The CDR3 sequence is CASSQGHYGYTF. For the CDR3, the DNA is TGTGCCAGCAGTCAGGGACACTATGGCTACACCTTC.

The rearrangement joins TRBV5-3 to TRBJ1-4, with D possibly matching TRBD1 (5 bases). TRBV5-3 falls under the ORF class, with uncertain function. CDR3 length equals 15 residues. Trimming left V 3 bases short and J 5 bases short, with 14 bases between. The CDR3 nucleotides are TGTGCCAGAAGCTGCTCGGGACGGAGGAATGAAAAACTGTTTTTT. The encoded protein is CARSCSGRRNEKLFF.

The chain uses TRBV4-1 and TRBJ2-5; D is unclear. CDR1 is MGHRA and CDR2 is YSYEKL in the germline V gene. Trimming cost V 4 bases and J 5 bases, with 8 bases left between them. The CDR3 length is 12 residues. CDR3 sequence (DNA): TGCGCCAGCAGCCCATCCGGGGAGACCCAGTACTTC. Residues: CASSPSGETQYF.

The chain is built from TRBV19 and TRBJ2-7; weak D call: TRBD1 (6 bases). Trimming removed 5 bases at V and 5 bases at J, with 13 bases between. CDR1 LNHDA and CDR2 SQIVND come from the germline V gene (reference sequence). The CDR3 sequence is 13 residues long. The DNA for the CDR3 is TGTGCCAGTAGTGAACAGGGCAGAGACGAGCAGTACTTC. Translating it yields CASSEQGRDEQYF.

This rearrangement joins TRBV30 to TRBJ1-2, with 11 bases lining up with TRBD1. The V gene's germline CDR1 is GTSNPN and CDR2 SVGIG (reference sequence). The CDR3 runs 15 residues. With V trimmed by 4 bases and J by 4 bases, 8 bases remained unmatched. The CDR3 loop reads CAWTRPGTGGYGYTF. CDR3 DNA: TGTGCCTGGACCCGTCCCGGGACAGGGGGCTATGGCTACACCTTC.

This chain connects TRBV9 to TRBJ2-1; the D is unclear. The germline CDR1 and CDR2 sequences are SGDLS and YYNGEE. V lost 2 bases and J 3 bases, leaving 6 bases between the germline ends. The CDR3 loop spans 13 amino acids. As DNA, the CDR3 is TGTGCCAGCAGCGTTAACAGCTACAATGAGCAGTTCTTC. Its translation: CASSVNSYNEQFF.

This clone was recorded a few times. V usage is TRBV19 and J usage is TRBJ2-4; 8 bases line up with TRBD2. The V and J ends lost 4 bases and 9 bases, in that order; junction bases with no gene match: 14. The CDR3 totals 16 residues. Germline assignment: CDR1 LNHDA and CDR2 SQIVND (reference sequence). The CDR3 loop is CASSRWASGSRGIQYF. As DNA, the CDR3 is TGTGCCAGTAGTAGATGGGCTAGCGGGTCGAGGGGCATTCAGTACTTC.

CDR3 sequence: CASSFRLVRYEQYF. CDR3 coding DNA: TGCGCCAGCAGCTTCCGACTAGTTAGGTACGAGCAGTACTTC. V usage is TRBV4-1 and J usage is TRBJ2-7, with TRBD2 as a possible D gene (6 bases). The germline gives CDR1 MGHRA, CDR2 YSYEKL. V was cut by 5 bases and J by 4 bases, with 15 bases left in between. The CDR3 spans 14 residues.

For this clone: In the same sample, other DNA sequences code for this CDR3. V and J are TRBV27 and TRBJ2-1; D is ambiguous. Germline CDR1 MNHEY, CDR2 SMNVEV (reference sequence). The V gene lost 1 base and the J gene lost 4 bases, with 5 bases spanning the gap. The CDR3 loop spans 13 amino acids. The CDR3 sequence is CASSLFIYNEQFF. CDR3 bases: TGTGCCAGCAGTTTATTTATTTACAATGAGCAGTTCTTC.

The CDR3 reads CASGGQGSMAFF. The CDR3 DNA reads TGTGCCAGCGGGGGACAGGGGTCGATGGCTTTCTTT. This chain links TRBV2 with TRBJ1-1; 10 nucleotides agree with TRBD1. The CDR3 runs 12 residues. V trimming: 8 bases; J trimming: 11 bases; junction bases outside the gene matches: 8. Germline V gene sequence: CDR1 SNHLY, CDR2 FYNNEI.

This clone was seen only once. V usage is TRBV19 and J usage is TRBJ1-1; tentatively, D is TRBD1 (6 bases). Trimming left V 3 bases short and J 1 base short, with 12 bases between. The germline V gene has CDR1 LNHDA and CDR2 SQIVND (reference sequence). The length of the CDR3 is 15 residues. The DNA of the CDR3 is TGTGCCAGTAGTATCCCCTTGGACAGGAACACTGAAGCTTTCTTT. The encoded protein is CASSIPLDRNTEAFF.

The chain couples TRBV2 to TRBJ2-2; maybe TRBD2 (5 bases). Germline CDR1 reads SNHLY; CDR2 reads FYNNEI. V lost 2 bases, J lost 4 bases, and 11 bases lay in between. CDR3 length: 15 amino acids. The CDR3, as DNA: TGTGCCAGCAGTGAAAGGCCTAGCCCCACCGGGGAGCTGTTTTTT. As protein: CASSERPSPTGELFF.

V and J are TRBV18 and TRBJ2-2; D is unclear. CDR1 is KGHSH, CDR2 LQKENI, per germline. CDR3 size: 14 residues. Trimming cost V 2 bases and J 1 base, with 5 bases left between them. The CDR3 region has the DNA TGTGCCAGCTCACCATTCCGGAACACCGGGGAGCTGTTTTTT. Protein: CASSPFRNTGELFF.

V and J are TRBV18 and TRBJ2-6, with TRBD1 matching over 9 bases. The length of the CDR3 is 18 residues. CDR1 KGHSH and CDR2 LQKENI come from the germline V gene. V dropped 3 bases and J dropped 0; count of bases not matched to a gene: 6. The CDR3 nucleotides read TGTGCCAGCTCACCCACAGGGGGCGCGGGCTCTGGGGCCAACGTCCTGACTTTC. This translates into CASSPTGGAGSGANVLTF.

The chain recombines TRBV6-5 with TRBJ1-1; tentatively, D is TRBD1 (6 bases). Germline V lookup: CDR1 MNHEY, CDR2 SVGAGI. This CDR3 has 15 amino acids. The V end lost 8 bases, the J end lost 0 bases, and 16 bases lay between the germline ends. The CDR3 sequence: CASGGGLGLNTEAFF. The CDR3, as DNA: TGTGCCAGCGGAGGGGGGTTAGGATTGAACACTGAAGCTTTCTTT.

The chain employs TRBV19 and TRBJ2-3, with 8 bases lining up with TRBD1. J was trimmed by 4 bases and V by 6 bases; bases with no gene match: 9. The CDR3 sequence is 15 residues long. The germline CDR1 and CDR2 sequences are LNHDA and SQIVND (reference sequence). The CDR3 region has the DNA TGTGCCAGTAGGGATACAGGGGGTAGGCCAGATACGCAGTATTTT. It is translated as CASRDTGGRPDTQYF.

The genes are TRBV6-6 and TRBJ2-1, with TRBD1 identical over 7 bases. V shed 5 bases, J shed 3 bases, and the junction held 4 bases outside the gene matches. The CDR3 runs 14 residues. Germline-derived CDR1 and CDR2 are MNHNY and SVGAGI (reference sequence). As DNA, the CDR3 is TGTGCCAGCAGTGCTAGGGACAGCTACAATGAGCAGTTCTTC. It codes for CASSARDSYNEQFF.